The clone carrying this T cell receptor (beta chain) was seen ten or more times. Antigen unknown. TCRdb recomputed calls from the reads with MiXCR, one row per CDR3 protein. Altogether some 600,000 distinct CDR3 sequences are present, 24% being singletons, with the ten largest covering roughly 8%. These data belong to a study of T cell repertoires in cytomegalovirus infection. Whole-study context: CMV infection and matching HLA type were both indicated by public TCR beta signatures.

Findings and caveats of the study: Accumulated public TCR beta family frequency recognized individuals carrying CMV together with the relevant HLA.

The CDR3 has 15 amino acids. Trimming removed 6 bases from V and 0 bases from J; junction bases left unmatched: 6. The germline V gene encodes CDR1 ENHRY and CDR2 SYGVKD. This clonotype was sampled from a human donor in good health (CMV status not recorded). Some clones in this sample may be carry-over from other donors' samples. The J gene is TRBJ2-7, the V gene TRBV10-3, with 9 bases identical to TRBD1. The sequencing sample was made of CD8+ T cells from PBMCs. The DNA for the CDR3 is TGTGCCATCAGGACCGGGACAGGGAGCTCCTACGAGCAGTACTTC. Translated: CAIRTGTGSSYEQYF.